Below are 15 T cell receptor beta chains sequenced from a single sample in a study of T cells in Graves' hyperthyroidism and ophthalmopathy. Amplification targeted TCR beta CDR3 regions from RNA transcripts. HTBI primers drove first-round RT-PCR of the TCR CDR3. One entry per CDR3 protein, called by TCRdb with MiXCR from the multiplex PCR reads. The table shows some 510,000 distinct CDR3 sequences, with less than 25% occurring only once. Sequencing used blood. Source of these receptors: a man younger than 35 with Graves' hyperthyroidism.

This clonotype was seen repeatedly, ten times or more. This chain links TRBV7-2 with TRBJ1-2; D perhaps matches TRBD1 (6 bases). Germline V CDR1 and CDR2: SGHTA, FQGNSA. CDR3 length: 14 amino acids. The ends were cut back, 2 bases at V and 4 bases at J, with 11 bases in the middle. CDR3 nucleotides: TGTGCCAGCAGCTTAATCCAGGGGATCTATGGCTACACCTTC. Its protein product is CASSLIQGIYGYTF.

This clonotype was seen a handful of times. The rearrangement links TRBV4-1 to TRBJ2-2; D may be TRBD1 (6 bases). The germline V gene encodes CDR1 MGHRA and CDR2 YSYEKL. The CDR3 sequence is 16 residues long. Trimming cost V 4 bases and J 5 bases, with 17 bases left between them. CDR3 DNA sequence: TGCGCCAGCAGCCTTCCCCTCGGACAGAGAACCGGGGAGCTGTTTTTT. Translated: CASSLPLGQRTGELFF.

This chain links TRBV4-2 with TRBJ1-5; weak D call: TRBD1 (6 bases). The CDR3 has 16 residues. Trimming took 0 bases from V and 3 from J, leaving 12 bases between them. Germline loops: CDR1 LGHNA, CDR2 YNFKEQ. This CDR3 reads CASSQDMGAYNQPQHF. The CDR3 DNA reads TGTGCCAGCAGCCAAGATATGGGGGCCTACAATCAGCCCCAGCATTTT.

The chain joins TRBV6-2 or TRBV6-3 to TRBJ2-2, with 9 bases that match TRBD1. The trim removed 6 bases at V and 5 bases at J, leaving 13 bases unmatched. This CDR3 spans 17 amino acids. Per germline, CDR1 MNHEY and CDR2 SVGEGT. The chain's CDR3 is CASSLISGQGRTGELFF. CDR3 DNA sequence: TGTGCCAGCAGCCTCATCTCGGGACAGGGAAGGACCGGGGAGCTGTTTTTT.

The V and J genes are TRBV28 and TRBJ2-7, with D uncertain. The CDR3 is 16 amino acids. V lost 4 bases and J 0 bases, leaving 16 bases between the germline ends. Germline V gene sequence: CDR1 MDHEN, CDR2 SYDVKM. This chain's CDR3 is CASSSPSSGSSYEQYF. For the CDR3, the DNA is TGTGCCAGCAGTTCCCCCAGTTCGGGTTCCTCCTACGAGCAGTACTTC.

The rearrangement links TRBV2 to TRBJ2-5; 7 bases match TRBD2. The ends lost 1 base at V and 4 bases at J; junction bases unmatched: 0. Germline CDR1 and CDR2: SNHLY and FYNNEI. The CDR3 totals 13 residues. The CDR3 protein is CASSEGGGETQYF. CDR3 DNA sequence: TGTGCCAGCAGTGAAGGGGGGGGAGAGACCCAGTACTTC.

The chain recombines TRBV4-1 with TRBJ2-7; 8 nucleotides match TRBD2. Germline V lookup: CDR1 MGHRA, CDR2 YSYEKL. CDR3 length equals 14 residues. Germline trimming cut 1 base from V and 9 bases from J; bases unmatched to any gene: 8. The CDR3 nucleotides read TGCGCCAGCAGCCAAGTACTAGCGGACCTCCGGCAGTACTTC. It yields the protein CASSQVLADLRQYF.

On this clonotype itself: Germline is not matched at one junction end, which may reflect a read error. The chain employs TRBV11-2 and TRBJ2-5; no definite D call. CDR3 length: 11 amino acids. Germline-derived CDR1 and CDR2 are SGHAT and FQNNGV. In nucleotides, the CDR3 is TGTGCCAGCAGCTTAGATTTGTTTCTGCACTTC. As protein: CASSLDLFLHF.

This clonotype was detected many times. This chain uses TRBV6-5 with TRBJ1-1, with D uncertain. The CDR3 extends over 11 amino acids. Germline V gene data show CDR1 as MNHEY and CDR2 as SVGAGI. Trimming pared 10 bases from V and 9 bases from J, leaving 15 bases between. This CDR3 reads CATQLPGKAFF. The CDR3 DNA is TGTGCCACCCAGTTACCGGGGAAAGCTTTCTTT.

In its sample, this clonotype was seen many times. The chain links TRBV12-3 or TRBV12-4 to TRBJ2-7; D remains ambiguous. The CDR3 totals 13 residues. Trimming took off 8 bases at V and 0 bases at J, with 11 bases between the two ends. CDR3: CASGRAASYEQYF. In nucleotides, the CDR3 is TGTGCCAGCGGTCGGGCAGCCTCCTACGAGCAGTACTTC.

On this clonotype: A read error may produce the germline difference seen at one junction end. The V and J genes are TRBV2 and TRBJ2-2; D might be TRBD1 or TRBD2, each matching 5 bases. The CDR3 length is 14 residues. Germline-derived CDR1 and CDR2 are SNHLY and FYNNEI. CDR3 residues: CASSRGVGSGDLFF. The CDR3 nucleotides are TGTGCCAGCAGTCGGGGCGTAGGCTCCGGGGATCTGTTTTTT.

This clonotype showed up many times. The genes are TRBV4-1 and TRBJ2-2; D possibly corresponds to TRBD2 (5 bases). V was clipped by 0 bases and J by 5 bases, with 13 bases between them. The CDR3 has 16 amino acids. CDR1 is MGHRA and CDR2 is YSYEKL in the germline V gene. This chain's CDR3 is CASSQDGGGRTGELFF. CDR3 DNA: TGCGCCAGCAGCCAAGATGGTGGAGGAAGAACCGGGGAGCTGTTTTTT.

To note about this clonotype: Germline and junction disagree at one end, which may indicate a read error. J is TRBJ2-6 and V is TRBV6-4, with 7 bases fitting TRBD1. This CDR3 comprises 15 residues. Germline values: CDR1 MRHNA, CDR2 SNTAGT. The CDR3 loop is CASSLTGDGANVLRF. DNA of the CDR3: TGTGCCAGCAGTCTTACAGGGGATGGGGCCAACGTCCTGAGGTTC.

This clonotype was detected a few times. The gene calls are TRBV11-2 and TRBJ2-2, with TRBD2 identical over 11 bases. V lost 5 bases, J lost 4 bases, and 6 bases stayed unmatched. This CDR3 spans 16 amino acids. Germline V lookup: CDR1 SGHAT, CDR2 FQNNGV. Here the CDR3 reads CASSKPSGGLTGELFF. The CDR3 DNA reads TGTGCCAGCAGCAAACCTAGCGGGGGGCTCACCGGGGAGCTGTTTTTT.

This chain joins TRBV28 and TRBJ2-7; D may match TRBD1 or TRBD2 (5 bases each). Germline V gives CDR1 MDHEN, CDR2 SYDVKM. V lost 4 bases and J lost 7, with 17 bases in between. The CDR3 is 14 amino acids. In DNA form, the CDR3 reads TGTGCCAGCAGTTATGGGACGTTGTTTGAGGAGCAGTACTTC. Amino acid sequence: CASSYGTLFEEQYF. The whole variable domain, filled in from reference TRBV28 and TRBJ2-7, reads DVKVTQSSRYLVKRTGEKVFLECVQDMDHENMFWYRQDPGLGLRLIYFSYDVKMKEKGDIPEGYSVSREKKERFSLILESASTNQTSMYLCASSYGTLFEEQYFGPGTRLTVT.